The 14 T cell receptor beta chains below all came from one sample that was sequenced in a study of early T cells in non-severe SARS-CoV-2 infection. TCRdb fed the 5' RACE reads into MiXCR, producing one record per CDR3 protein. The sample records 50,000 to 55,000 distinct CDR3 sequences, about 9.7% being singletons. What was sequenced was whole blood. The receptors originated from an adult who was a healthcare worker with PCR-confirmed SARS-CoV-2 infection or an uninfected control (not recorded which).

The rearrangement links TRBV7-2 to TRBJ2-2; D tentatively fits TRBD1 or TRBD2 (5 bases each). In germline, CDR1 is SGHTA, CDR2 FQGNSA. V was trimmed by 1 base and J by 3 bases, leaving 12 bases between them. The CDR3 consists of 16 residues. The CDR3 nucleotides read TGTGCCAGCAGCTTAGAGATTTGGGGGTACACCGGGGAGCTGTTTTTT. It is translated as CASSLEIWGYTGELFF.

The chain couples TRBV5-1 to TRBJ2-3; 10 bases line up with TRBD2. The ends lost 4 bases at V and 1 base at J; junction bases unmatched: 6. The CDR3 is made up of 16 amino acids. Germline-derived CDR1 and CDR2 are SGHRS and YFSETQ. CDR3 coding DNA: TGCGCCAGCAGCATCGATCTAGCGGGGGGCACAGATACGCAGTATTTT. Protein product: CASSIDLAGGTDTQYF.

This clonotype has only a few counts. This sequence joins TRBV18 and TRBJ2-7; weak D call: TRBD1 (7 bases). The length of the CDR3 is 13 residues. Germline lookup yields CDR1 KGHSH and CDR2 LQKENI. Trimming took off 2 bases at V and 4 bases at J, with 9 bases between the two ends. CDR3 residues: CASSPSGGYEQYF. For the CDR3, the DNA is TGTGCCAGCTCACCATCAGGGGGGTACGAGCAGTACTTC.

This clonotype was detected once. The CDR3 is CASSTVGGSDTQYF. The CDR3 DNA reads as TGTGCCAGCAGCACCGTAGGAGGATCCGATACGCAGTATTTT. The chain carries TRBV7-3 and TRBJ2-3, with D possibly TRBD2 on 5 matching bases. The germline V and J ends were trimmed by 5 bases and 6 bases, with 15 bases remaining between them. Germline-derived CDR1 and CDR2 are SGHTA and FQGTGA. This CDR3 is built from 14 residues. Full variable domain (missing parts from reference TRBV7-3 and TRBJ2-3): GAGVSQTPSNKVTEKGKYVELRCDPISGHTALYWYRQSLGQGPEFLIYFQGTGAADDSGLPNDRFFAVRPEGSVSTLKIQRTERGDSAVYLCASSTVGGSDTQYFGPGTRLTVL.

This clonotype has a handful of counts. The chain is built from TRBV7-2 and TRBJ1-6; D ambiguous. The CDR3 covers 16 residues. Deletions cut 4 bases from V and 10 bases from J, with 20 bases between. Germline assignment: CDR1 SGHTA and CDR2 FQGNSA. In nucleotides, the CDR3 is TGTGCCAGCAGCTGGACGTCCGAGGGTATAGGATCACCCCTCCACTTT. Translated, it gives CASSWTSEGIGSPLHF.

This clonotype has ten or more counts. The J gene is TRBJ2-6, the V gene TRBV10-3; D might be TRBD1 (6 bases). The CDR3 length is 17 residues. The V end lost 1 base, the J end lost 3 bases, and 13 bases lay between the germline ends. Germline-derived CDR1 and CDR2 are ENHRY and SYGVKD. The CDR3 bases are TGTGCCATCAGTGAGTACGAGACAGGTTTTGGGGCCAACGTCCTGACTTTC. It specifies CAISEYETGFGANVLTF.

J is TRBJ2-7 and V is TRBV27, with TRBD1 as a possible D gene (6 bases). CDR1 and CDR2 from the germline V gene are MNHEY and SMNVEV (reference sequence). CDR3 size: 17 residues. The V gene lost 2 bases and the J gene lost 4 bases, with 21 bases spanning the gap. The CDR3 is CASSLGQGRPNEYEQYF. CDR3 nucleotide sequence: TGTGCCAGCAGTTTAGGGCAGGGGCGCCCGAATGAGTACGAGCAGTACTTC.

Ten or more counts support this clonotype. This chain links TRBV12-5 with TRBJ2-1; a weak D match, TRBD2 (6 bases). The V gene's germline CDR1 is LGHNT and CDR2 FRNRAP. CDR3 length: 15 residues. With 5 bases removed from V and 3 bases from J, the gap between germline ends came to 14 bases. CDR3 protein: CASGGPTSFYNEQFF. The CDR3 DNA is TGTGCTAGTGGTGGGCCTACTAGCTTCTACAATGAGCAGTTCTTC.

The rearrangement uses TRBV5-6 and TRBJ2-2; 8 bases are shared with TRBD1. Looked up from germline, CDR1 is SGHDT and CDR2 is YYEEEE. This CDR3 has 14 residues. The ends lost 4 bases at V and 7 bases at J; junction bases unmatched: 6. CDR3 bases: TGTGCCAGCAGCCCAGCAGGGGGCTACGGGGAGCTGTTTTTT. It yields the protein CASSPAGGYGELFF. Based on the CDR3 plus reference TRBV5-6 and TRBJ2-2, the full variable domain is DAGVTQSPTHLIKTRGQQVTLRCSPKSGHDTVSWYQQALGQGPQFIFQYYEEEERQRGNFPDRFSGHQFPNYSSELNVNALLLGDSALYLCASSPAGGYGELFFGEGSRLTVL.

The genes are TRBV7-9 and TRBJ2-7; 7 nucleotides align to TRBD1. The germline gives CDR1 SEHNR, CDR2 FQNEAQ (reference sequence). Trimming removed 5 bases from V and 3 bases from J; junction bases left unmatched: 4. The CDR3 runs 13 residues. The CDR3 DNA reads as TGTGCCAGCAGCAGAGGGACAGTCTACGAGCAGTACTTC. The encoded protein is CASSRGTVYEQYF. The full variable domain, in which reference TRBV7-9 and TRBJ2-7 provide the parts outside the CDR3, is DTGVSQNPRHKITKRGQNVTFRCDPISEHNRLYWYRQTLGQGPEFLTYFQNEAQLEKSRLLSDRFSAERPKGSFSTLEIQRTEQGDSAMYLCASSRGTVYEQYFGPGTRLTVT.

This clonotype was recorded many times. The chain recombines TRBV30 with TRBJ1-5; TRBD1 might be the D (6 bases). Trimming took 2 bases from V and 2 from J, leaving 13 bases between them. Germline loops: CDR1 GTSNPN, CDR2 SVGIG (reference sequence). This CDR3 region has 15 residues. Here the CDR3 DNA reads TGTGCCTGGAGTAGAAGGGGGGTGGGCAATCAGCCCCAGCATTTT. This codes for CAWSRRGVGNQPQHF.

Many counts were recorded for this clonotype. V is TRBV6-2 or TRBV6-3 and J is TRBJ1-1; 7 bases fit TRBD1. The CDR3 consists of 13 residues. Trimming took 5 bases from V and 5 from J; bases not matched to a gene: 5. In germline, CDR1 is MNHEY, CDR2 SVGEGT. CDR3 DNA: TGTGCCAGCAGTGACAGGGCATGGACTGAAGCTTTCTTT. Protein sequence: CASSDRAWTEAFF.

This clonotype was counted many times. J is TRBJ2-2 and V is TRBV6-2 or TRBV6-3; D may be TRBD1 or TRBD2 (6 bases each). V was cut by 8 bases and J by 4 bases, with 14 bases left in between. Per germline, CDR1 MNHEY and CDR2 SVGEGT. The CDR3 has 14 amino acids. DNA for the CDR3: TGTGCCAGCGAATTGGGGGGCGGCACCGGGGAGCTGTTTTTT. This gives the protein CASELGGGTGELFF.

This clonotype was seen ten or more times. The chain links TRBV13 to TRBJ2-3, with D unclear. Germline V gene lookup returns CDR1 PRHDT and CDR2 FYEKMQ (reference sequence). The CDR3 is 14 residues long. Trimming cost V 4 bases and J 0 bases, with 8 bases left between them. CDR3 in DNA: TGTGCCAGCAGCTCTCTGGACAGCACAGATACGCAGTATTTT. Translation: CASSSLDSTDTQYF.